The source of this T cell receptor (beta chain) is a study of T cells in Graves' hyperthyroidism and ophthalmopathy. Uncontrolled infection, other autoimmune disease, pregnancy and lactation each barred patients from inclusion. There are a few counts of this clonotype. Amplified TCR beta CDR3 regions derived from RNA transcripts. HTBI primers were used for first-round RT-PCR of the TCR CDR3. Each CDR3 protein gets one entry after TCRdb re-called the multiplex PCR reads with MiXCR. The sample has around 400,000 distinct CDR3 sequences; roughly 15% are singletons. Source material: blood. This TCR was recovered from a woman aged 60-75 years with Graves' ophthalmopathy.

This chain's CDR3 is CASSPPGTYGNTIYF. The DNA of the CDR3 is TGTGCCAGCAGTCCGCCCGGGACGTATGGAAACACCATATATTTT. The V call is TRBV28, the J call TRBJ1-3, with D possibly being TRBD1 (5 bases). Germline assignment: CDR1 MDHEN and CDR2 SYDVKM. V was shortened by 5 bases and J by 3 bases, with 14 bases between the two germline ends. There are 15 residues in the CDR3.